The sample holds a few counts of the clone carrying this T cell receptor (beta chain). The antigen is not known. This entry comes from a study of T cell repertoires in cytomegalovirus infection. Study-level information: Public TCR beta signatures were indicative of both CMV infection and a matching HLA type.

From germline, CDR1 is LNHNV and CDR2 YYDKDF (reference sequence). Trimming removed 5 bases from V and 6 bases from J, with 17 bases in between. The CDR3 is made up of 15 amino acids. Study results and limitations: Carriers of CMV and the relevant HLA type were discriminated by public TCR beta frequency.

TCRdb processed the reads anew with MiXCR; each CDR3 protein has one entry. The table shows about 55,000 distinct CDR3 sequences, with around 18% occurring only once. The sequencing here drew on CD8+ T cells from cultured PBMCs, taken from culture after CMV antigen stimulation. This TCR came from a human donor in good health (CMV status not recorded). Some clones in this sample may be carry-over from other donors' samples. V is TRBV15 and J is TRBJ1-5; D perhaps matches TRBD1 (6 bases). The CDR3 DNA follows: TGTGCCACCAGCCCCAGGGGAGGGGAGGGTCAGCCCCAGCATTTT. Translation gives CATSPRGGEGQPQHF. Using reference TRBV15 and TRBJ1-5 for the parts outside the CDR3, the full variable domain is DAMVIQNPRYQVTQFGKPVTLSCSQTLNHNVMYWYQQKSSQAPKLLFHYYDKDFNNEADTPDNFQSRRPNTSFCFLDIRSPGLGDTAMYLCATSPRGGEGQPQHFGDGTRLSIL.